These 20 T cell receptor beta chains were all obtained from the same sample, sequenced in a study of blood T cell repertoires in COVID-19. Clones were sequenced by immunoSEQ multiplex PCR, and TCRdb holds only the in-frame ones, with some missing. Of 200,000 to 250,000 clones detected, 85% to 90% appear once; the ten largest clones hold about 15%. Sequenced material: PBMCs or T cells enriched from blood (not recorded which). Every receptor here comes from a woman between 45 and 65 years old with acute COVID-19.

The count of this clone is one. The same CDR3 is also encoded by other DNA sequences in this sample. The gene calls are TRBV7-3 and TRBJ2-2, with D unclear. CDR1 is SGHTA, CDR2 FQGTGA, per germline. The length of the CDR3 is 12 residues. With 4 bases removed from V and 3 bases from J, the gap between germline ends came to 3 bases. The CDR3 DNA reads TGTGCCAGCAGCTCCTACACCGGGGAGCTGTTTTTT. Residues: CASSSYTGELFF. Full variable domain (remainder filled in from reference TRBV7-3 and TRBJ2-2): GAGVSQTPSNKVTEKGKYVELRCDPISGHTALYWYRQSLGQGPEFLIYFQGTGAADDSGLPNDRFFAVRPEGSVSTLKIQRTERGDSAVYLCASSSYTGELFFGEGSRLTVL.

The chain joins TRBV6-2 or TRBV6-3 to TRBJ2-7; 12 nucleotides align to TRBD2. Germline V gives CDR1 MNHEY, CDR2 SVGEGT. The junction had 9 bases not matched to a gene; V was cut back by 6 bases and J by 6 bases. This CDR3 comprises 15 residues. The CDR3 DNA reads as TGTGCCAGCAGCCCCGGACTAGCGGGATCGGCCGAGCAGTACTTC. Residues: CASSPGLAGSAEQYF.

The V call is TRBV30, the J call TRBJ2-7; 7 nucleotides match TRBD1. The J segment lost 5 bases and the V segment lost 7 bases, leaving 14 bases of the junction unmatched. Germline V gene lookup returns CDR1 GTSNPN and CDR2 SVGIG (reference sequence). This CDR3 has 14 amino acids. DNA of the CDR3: TGTGCCTCCGAGGTTAACAGGGGAATCGACGAGCAGTACTTC. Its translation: CASEVNRGIDEQYF.

DNA of the CDR3: TGTGCCAGCAGCGTAGAGGGACTTTTCGACAATGAGCAGTTCTTC. Its protein product is CASSVEGLFDNEQFF. The chain is built from TRBV9 and TRBJ2-1; possibly TRBD2 for D (6 bases). The CDR3 has 15 amino acids. Looked up from germline, CDR1 is SGDLS and CDR2 is YYNGEE. Trimming removed 0 bases from V and 5 bases from J, with 12 bases in between.

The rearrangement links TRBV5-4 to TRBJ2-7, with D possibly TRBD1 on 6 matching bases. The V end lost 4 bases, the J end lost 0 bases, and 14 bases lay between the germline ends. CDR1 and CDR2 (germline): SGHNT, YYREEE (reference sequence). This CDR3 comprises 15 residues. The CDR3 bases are TGTGCCAGCAGCACCGAACAGGGTTACTCCTACGAGCAGTACTTC. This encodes CASSTEQGYSYEQYF.

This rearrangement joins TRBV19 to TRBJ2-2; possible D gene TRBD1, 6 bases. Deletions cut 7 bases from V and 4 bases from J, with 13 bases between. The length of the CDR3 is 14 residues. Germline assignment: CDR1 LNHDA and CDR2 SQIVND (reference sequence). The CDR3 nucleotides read TGTGCCAGTAATGTACTAGGGGGCACCGGGGAGCTGTTTTTT. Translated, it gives CASNVLGGTGELFF.

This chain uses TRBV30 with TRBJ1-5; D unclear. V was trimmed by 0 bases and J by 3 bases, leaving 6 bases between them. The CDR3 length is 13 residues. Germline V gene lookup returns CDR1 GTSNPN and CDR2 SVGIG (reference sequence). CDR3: CAWSVRVNQPQHF. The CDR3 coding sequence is TGTGCCTGGAGTGTACGCGTCAATCAGCCCCAGCATTTT.

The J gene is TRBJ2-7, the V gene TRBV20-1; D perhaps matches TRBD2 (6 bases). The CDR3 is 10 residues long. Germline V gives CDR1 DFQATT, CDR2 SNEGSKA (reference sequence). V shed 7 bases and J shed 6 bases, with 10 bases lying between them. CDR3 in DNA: TGCAGTGGCGGGACGGCCGAGCAGTACTTC. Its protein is CSGGTAEQYF.

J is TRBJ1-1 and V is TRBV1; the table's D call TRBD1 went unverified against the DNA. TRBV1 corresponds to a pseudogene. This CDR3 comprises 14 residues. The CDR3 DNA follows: TGCACCAGCAGCCAAGGACAGATGAACACTGAAGCTTTCTTT. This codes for CTSSQGQMNTEAFF.

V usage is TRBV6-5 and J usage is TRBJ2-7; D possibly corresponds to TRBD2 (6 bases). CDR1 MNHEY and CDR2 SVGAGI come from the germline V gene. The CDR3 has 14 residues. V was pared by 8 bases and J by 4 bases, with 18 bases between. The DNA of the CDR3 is TGTGCCAGCGGGAAAGGGACTGTGGGTTACGAGCAGTACTTC. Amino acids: CASGKGTVGYEQYF.

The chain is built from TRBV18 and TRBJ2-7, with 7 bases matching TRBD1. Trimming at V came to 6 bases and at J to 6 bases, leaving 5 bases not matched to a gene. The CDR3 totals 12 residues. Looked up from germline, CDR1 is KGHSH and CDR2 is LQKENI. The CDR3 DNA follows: TGTGCCAGCTCGAGACAGGGAAGCGAGCAGTACTTC. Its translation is CASSRQGSEQYF.

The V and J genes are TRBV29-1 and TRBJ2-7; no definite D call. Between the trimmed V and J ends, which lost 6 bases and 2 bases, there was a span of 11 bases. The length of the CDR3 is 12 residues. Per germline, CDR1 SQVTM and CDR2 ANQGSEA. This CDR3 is CSVAGPTYEQYF. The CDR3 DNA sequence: TGCAGCGTCGCAGGTCCCACCTACGAGCAGTACTTC.

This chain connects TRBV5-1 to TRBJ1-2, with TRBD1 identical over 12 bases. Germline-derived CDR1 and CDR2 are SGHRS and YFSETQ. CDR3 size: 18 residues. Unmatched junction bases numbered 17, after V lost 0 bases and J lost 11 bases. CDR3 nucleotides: TGCGCCAGCAGCTTGGCCTGGGGAATATCCGGGACAGGGGGCGAATACACCTTC. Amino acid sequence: CASSLAWGISGTGGEYTF. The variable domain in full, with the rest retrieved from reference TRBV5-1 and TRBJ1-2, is KAGVTQTPRYLIKTRGQQVTLSCSPISGHRSVSWYQQTPGQGLQFLFEYFSETQRNKGNFPGRFSGRQFSNSRSEMNVSTLELGDSALYLCASSLAWGISGTGGEYTFGSGTRLTVV.

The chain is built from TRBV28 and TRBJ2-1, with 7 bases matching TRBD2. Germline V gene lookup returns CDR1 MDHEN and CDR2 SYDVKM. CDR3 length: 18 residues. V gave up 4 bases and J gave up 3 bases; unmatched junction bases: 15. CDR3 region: CASSSRGYSGEGYNEQFF. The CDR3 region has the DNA TGTGCCAGCAGTTCCCGAGGGTACAGCGGGGAAGGCTACAATGAGCAGTTCTTC.

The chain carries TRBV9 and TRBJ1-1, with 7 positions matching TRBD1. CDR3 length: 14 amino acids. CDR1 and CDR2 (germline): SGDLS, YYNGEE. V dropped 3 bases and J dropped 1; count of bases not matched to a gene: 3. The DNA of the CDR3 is TGTGCCAGCAGCGGGACAGGCTGGAACACTGAAGCTTTCTTT. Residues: CASSGTGWNTEAFF.

The CDR3 here is CASSQTGTANTEAFF. For the CDR3, the DNA is TGCGCCAGCAGCCAGACCGGGACAGCGAACACTGAAGCTTTCTTT. The J gene is TRBJ1-1, the V gene TRBV4-1; 7 positions match TRBD1. The V gene end was trimmed by 3 bases and the J gene end by 1 base; junction bases not matched to a gene: 5. Germline V lookup: CDR1 MGHRA, CDR2 YSYEKL. This CDR3 comprises 15 residues.

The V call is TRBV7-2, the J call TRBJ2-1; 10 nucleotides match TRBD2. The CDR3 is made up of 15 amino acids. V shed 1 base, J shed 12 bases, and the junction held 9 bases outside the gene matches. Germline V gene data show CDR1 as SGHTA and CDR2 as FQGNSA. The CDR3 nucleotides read TGTGCCAGCAGCTTAGAGGGTCCTAGCGGGAGTCGGCAGTTCTTC. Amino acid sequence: CASSLEGPSGSRQFF. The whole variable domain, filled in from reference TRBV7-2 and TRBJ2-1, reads GAGVSQSPSNKVTEKGKDVELRCDPISGHTALYWYRQSLGQGLEFLIYFQGNSAPDKSGLPSDRFSAERTGGSVSTLTIQRTQQEDSAVYLCASSLEGPSGSRQFFGPGTRLTVL.

CDR3 sequence: CASSYSGRASSYEQYF. The CDR3 nucleotides are TGTGCCAGCAGTTACTCAGGCAGGGCAAGCTCCTACGAGCAGTACTTC. This chain uses TRBV6-5 with TRBJ2-7; a possible D gene is TRBD1 (5 bases). The CDR3 consists of 16 residues. The V end was cut by 0 bases, the J end by 0 bases, with 12 bases between. Germline values: CDR1 MNHEY, CDR2 SVGAGI.

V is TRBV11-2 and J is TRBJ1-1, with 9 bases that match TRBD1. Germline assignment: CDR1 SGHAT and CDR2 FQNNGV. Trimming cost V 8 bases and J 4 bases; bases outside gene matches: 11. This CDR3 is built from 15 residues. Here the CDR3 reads CASRRLQGASTEAFF. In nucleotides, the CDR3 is TGTGCCAGCCGAAGACTACAGGGGGCCAGCACTGAAGCTTTCTTT. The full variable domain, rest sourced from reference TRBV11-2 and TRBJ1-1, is EAGVAQSPRYKIIEKRQSVAFWCNPISGHATLYWYQQILGQGPKLLIQFQNNGVVDDSQLPKDRFSAERLKGVDSTLKIQPAKLEDSAVYLCASRRLQGASTEAFFGQGTRLTVV.

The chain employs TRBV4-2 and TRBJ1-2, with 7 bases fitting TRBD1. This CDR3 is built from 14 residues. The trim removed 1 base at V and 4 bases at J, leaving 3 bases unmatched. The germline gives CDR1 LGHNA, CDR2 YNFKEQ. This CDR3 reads CASSQGGQSYGYTF. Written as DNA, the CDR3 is TGTGCCAGCAGCCAAGGGGGACAGTCCTATGGCTACACCTTC.